This T cell receptor (beta chain) is from a study of cytomegalovirus exposure and HLA in healthy donors. The overall study: The same platform as the 666 first-cohort repertoires was used for the 130 or so validation repertoires, a later analysis reported. Study-level findings and limits: CMV antigen specificity of a few CMV-associated chains was confirmed in vitro. According to a subsequent analysis, TCR clusters identified in the first cohort showed a tendency to co-occur across the 120 or so validation repertoires.

On this clone itself: Its matching antigen is unknown.

The CDR3 length is 14 residues. The germline V gene encodes CDR1 SGHAT and CDR2 FQNNGV. Between the trimmed V and J ends, which lost 1 base and 5 bases, there was a span of 11 bases. The repertoire was sequenced with immunoSEQ multiplex PCR; TCRdb's copy has only in-frame clones and lacks some. The table has 80,000 to 90,000 clones, roughly 97% seen once; the top ten hold 0.78%. The source of this sequence is a man aged 18 to 30 in good health and CMV-seronegative. The specimen sequenced was PBMCs. The chain combines TRBV11-2 with TRBJ2-5; perhaps TRBD2 as D (6 bases). The CDR3 region has the DNA TGTGCCAGCAGCTTAGGCGGGACTCAGGAGACCCAGTACTTC. Translation: CASSLGGTQETQYF.